The text below deals with one TCR beta chain. What it binds is unknown. Relative to the germline gene, one junction end is altered; a read error may explain this. Each sample provided at least 6 micrograms of extracted total RNA. This CDR3 contains 16 residues. Germline V CDR1 and CDR2: SGHVS, FQNEAQ. Primed by a sample-barcoded 5' primer and a J-beta primer mix, a second PCR proceeded for about 7 to 11 cycles. Using its own MiXCR run on the 5' RACE reads, TCRdb lists one record per CDR3 protein. The profile shows around 780,000 distinct CDR3 sequences, 20% to 30% of them singletons. These data originate in a study of blood T cells in healthy people across ages. Findings of the study overall: As age increased, TCR beta diversity per million T cells fell in a roughly linear fashion.

A further study also used this sample, focusing on T cells of mothers and their children. In that study: Donation came from three healthy Caucasian mothers together with their six children. A second PCR was performed with the M1S primer. This primer added sample barcodes and 2-4 random nucleotides.

The receptor comes from a boy younger than 18 in good health. This chain connects TRBV7-8 to TRBJ2-7, with a tentative D call TRBD1 (5 bases). Sample: blood. DNA of the CDR3: TGTGCCAACAGCTTAGAGACCCAGGGTCGTACCTACGAGCAGTACTTC. Protein sequence: CANSLETQGRTYEQYF.